The rows below give T cell receptor beta chains drawn from one sample of a study of shared clonotypes between healthy human individuals. This table comes from immunoSEQ multiplex PCR, and its TCRdb copy is limited to in-frame clones, with some not included. The sample records 110,000 or so clones, roughly two thirds being singletons. The sample taken for sequencing was memory CD8+ T cells sorted from blood. These receptors all stem from a woman aged 25 to 39 in good health. Both conserved end residues are part of each CDR3. A D gene is named only where the DNA matches it firmly. The listing skips clone size in some rows; elsewhere it reads once, few, many or a size class.

abundance	v_gene	j_gene	d_gene	CDR3nt	CDR3aa
few	TRBV28	TRBJ1-1	-	TGTGCCAGCAGTTCTTCACAGGGTAACACTGAAGCTTTCTTT	CASSSSQGNTEAFF
-	TRBV4-2	TRBJ2-2	TRBD2	TGTGCCAGCAGCCATGGACTAGCGGGAGTCGGGGAGCTGTTTTTT	CASSHGLAGVGELFF
-	TRBV7-6	TRBJ1-1	TRBD1	TGTGCCAGCAGCCCGGTCCCGGGACAGGCGAACACTGAAGCTTTCTTT	CASSPVPGQANTEAFF
-	TRBV7-9	TRBJ2-7	TRBD2	TGTGCCAGCAGCGTTAGCGGGAGGGCCCACGAGCAGTACTTC	CASSVSGRAHEQYF
few	TRBV15	TRBJ2-6	-	TGTGCCACCAGCAGGGACAGTGATGGGGCCAACGTCCTGACTTTC	CATSRDSDGANVLTF
few	TRBV2	TRBJ2-7	-	TGTGCCAGCAGGGGGGGCAGAGGAACCTACGAGCAGTACTTC	CASRGGRGTYEQYF
many	TRBV27	TRBJ1-1	-	TGTGCCAGCAGTTTTAGCATGAACACTGAAGCTTTCTTT	CASSFSMNTEAFF
-	TRBV28	TRBJ2-7	TRBD2	TGTGCCAGCAGTTTGGATCAAGCGGGAGGCCTCTCCTACGAGCAGTACTTC	CASSLDQAGGLSYEQYF
-	TRBV7-8	TRBJ2-7	-	TGTGCCAGCAGCTTCAGGGGTGGCAACGAGCAGTACTTC	CASSFRGGNEQYF
once	TRBV28	TRBJ1-2	-	TGTGCCAGCAGTCTTAAGGCCTATGGCTACACCTTC	CASSLKAYGYTF
-	TRBV29-1	TRBJ2-5	-	TGCAGCGTGCTGACAGTACCACCCCCTCCCTACCAAGAGACCCAGTACTTC	CSVLTVPPPPYQETQYF